The next 15 T cell receptor beta chains were all read from a single sample in a study of Ad26.COV2.S vaccination and SARS-CoV-2 variants (dated by TCRdb to about 2021). This specimen's treatment or condition label, interpreted: around 19 received Ad26.COV2.S at low or high dose, single or two shots; roughly 5 received placebo; per-sample allocation not given. For vaccine and placebo recipients, the sequenced repertoires came from samples collected on day 63 after the first injection. Libraries were constructed by the immunoSEQ multiplex PCR assay. This is the immuneACCESS table as TCRdb keeps it, with only in-frame sequences that have V and J called. A part of the clones is gone; compared with another copy, unresolved V genes explain less than half, and the rest is unexplained. This sample holds about 480,000 clones; around 88% were observed only once. The ten largest clonotypes hold over 10% of the sample.

Sequences were derived from peripheral blood, sampled in a trial of Ad26.COV2.S vaccine versus placebo. These receptor sequences come from a person aged 18-65 years who received the Ad26.COV2.S COVID-19 vaccine or a placebo.

V gene TRBV9 combines with J gene TRBJ2-7; no clear D gene. The CDR3 spans 15 residues. CDR1 and CDR2 from the germline V gene are SGDLS and YYNGEE. Trimming took 0 bases from V and 2 from J, leaving 12 bases between them. The CDR3 loop is CASSVGGYQTYEQYF. The CDR3, as DNA: TGTGCCAGCAGCGTAGGTGGCTACCAAACCTACGAGCAGTACTTC.

This chain uses TRBV6-2 or TRBV6-3 with TRBJ1-3; D is ambiguous. CDR1 and CDR2 (germline): MNHEY, SVGEGT. V lost 4 bases, J lost 8 bases, and 12 bases lay in between. The CDR3 has 13 residues. The CDR3 region is CASSFRPGDTIYF. CDR3 nucleotides: TGTGCCAGCAGTTTTCGACCCGGGGACACCATATATTTT.

This clone has a handful of counts. The genes are TRBV5-1 and TRBJ2-7; D possibly corresponds to TRBD1 (5 bases). Germline values: CDR1 SGHRS, CDR2 YFSETQ. V was cut by 4 bases and J by 0 bases, with 14 bases left in between. The CDR3 is made up of 15 amino acids. Here the CDR3 reads CASSAQGRSSYEQYF. CDR3 in DNA: TGCGCCAGCAGCGCCCAGGGTCGTAGCTCCTACGAGCAGTACTTC.

The rearrangement joins TRBV7-9 to TRBJ1-5; unclear D gene. V dropped 2 bases and J dropped 2 bases, with 10 bases sitting between them. CDR1 SEHNR and CDR2 FQNEAQ come from the germline V gene (reference sequence). The CDR3 sequence is 15 residues long. This CDR3 is CASSLWSGRNQPQHF. DNA of the CDR3: TGTGCCAGCAGCTTATGGTCGGGCCGCAATCAGCCCCAGCATTTT.

This sequence joins TRBV27 and TRBJ2-2, with TRBD2 identical over 10 bases. V lost 7 bases, J lost 5 bases, and 10 bases stayed unmatched. CDR3 length: 16 residues. Germline V gives CDR1 MNHEY, CDR2 SMNVEV (reference sequence). The CDR3 here is CASTPLASGRTGELFF. CDR3 in DNA: TGTGCCAGCACGCCTTTGGCTAGCGGGAGAACCGGGGAGCTGTTTTTT.

This clone was detected only once. The J gene is TRBJ2-3, the V gene TRBV7-8; 7 nucleotides match TRBD2. J was trimmed by 4 bases and V by 4 bases; bases with no gene match: 14. In germline, CDR1 is SGHVS, CDR2 FQNEAQ. The CDR3 has 17 amino acids. The CDR3 reads CASSSYLGGPIPDTQYF. In DNA form, the CDR3 reads TGTGCCAGCAGCTCATATTTGGGAGGGCCGATCCCAGATACGCAGTATTTT. Using reference TRBV7-8 and TRBJ2-3 for the parts outside the CDR3, the full variable domain is GAGVSQSPRYKVAKRGQDVALRCDPISGHVSLFWYQQALGQGPEFLTYFQNEAQLDKSGLPSDRFFAERPEGSVSTLKIQRTQQEDSAVYLCASSSYLGGPIPDTQYFGPGTRLTVL.

V usage is TRBV7-8 and J usage is TRBJ2-1, with D possibly TRBD2 on 6 matching bases. Germline lookup yields CDR1 SGHVS and CDR2 FQNEAQ. V was trimmed by 3 bases and J by 10 bases, leaving 13 bases between them. This CDR3 region has 13 residues. The CDR3 DNA follows: TGTGCCAGCAGCTTTTCGAGGAGCGGGGAGCAGTTCTTC. Protein sequence: CASSFSRSGEQFF.

The CDR3 coding sequence is TGTGCCAGCAGATTAGCGGGATACAATGAGCAGTTCTTC. It yields the protein CASRLAGYNEQFF. The V and J genes are TRBV27 and TRBJ2-1; TRBD2 matches 8 bases. V lost 6 bases, J lost 4 bases, and 2 bases stayed unmatched. This CDR3 has 13 amino acids. Germline V gene sequence: CDR1 MNHEY, CDR2 SMNVEV (reference sequence).

This chain joins TRBV7-8 and TRBJ2-7; D may be TRBD1 or TRBD2 (5 bases each). The ends were cut back, 2 bases at V and 3 bases at J, with 14 bases in the middle. The CDR3 consists of 15 residues. CDR1 and CDR2 from the germline V gene are SGHVS and FQNEAQ. Here the CDR3 DNA reads TGTGCCAGCAGCTTACGAGGGGCAAATCACTACGAGCAGTACTTC. Protein product: CASSLRGANHYEQYF.

Written as DNA, the CDR3 is TGTGCCAGCAGCCGGGCTCCGAATTCACCCCTCCACTTT. It translates to CASSRAPNSPLHF. J is TRBJ1-6 and V is TRBV14; D call uncertain. This CDR3 comprises 13 residues. With 4 bases removed from V and 7 bases from J, the gap between germline ends came to 8 bases. Germline CDR1 and CDR2: SGHDN and FVKESK.

The chain is built from TRBV18 and TRBJ1-2; 8 bases are shared with TRBD1. CDR3 length: 15 residues. After removal of 5 bases from V and 4 bases from J, the junction contained 9 bases not matched to a gene. The germline V gene has CDR1 KGHSH and CDR2 LQKENI. CDR3 nucleotides: TGTGCCAGCTCAGATTGGACAGGGACCCCCTATGGCTACACCTTC. Translation gives CASSDWTGTPYGYTF.

The chain recombines TRBV29-1 with TRBJ1-1; D is unclear. V was shortened by 4 bases and J by 1 base, with 16 bases between the two germline ends. The germline V gene has CDR1 SQVTM and CDR2 ANQGSEA. The CDR3 loop spans 15 amino acids. The CDR3 loop reads CSVGRIGVRNTEAFF. DNA of the CDR3: TGCAGCGTTGGTCGGATTGGGGTAAGGAACACTGAAGCTTTCTTT.

CDR3 in amino acids: CASSLEATGFQFF. In DNA form, the CDR3 reads TGTGCCAGCAGCTTAGAGGCGACAGGGTTTCAGTTCTTC. The V gene is TRBV7-2, the J gene TRBJ2-1; 7 bases are shared with TRBD1. The junction had 7 bases not matched to a gene; V was cut back by 1 base and J by 13 bases. The CDR3 runs to 13 residues. Germline assignment: CDR1 SGHTA and CDR2 FQGNSA.

The chain couples TRBV5-4 to TRBJ2-1; D is ambiguous. This CDR3 has 11 residues. Germline V gene sequence: CDR1 SGHNT, CDR2 YYREEE (reference sequence). V was clipped by 4 bases and J by 5 bases, with 4 bases between them. The chain's CDR3 is CASSRNNEQFF. In nucleotides, the CDR3 is TGTGCCAGCAGCCGAAACAATGAGCAGTTCTTC.

This clone is a singleton in its sample. The chain links TRBV9 to TRBJ2-3; 7 bases align to TRBD2. V shed 3 bases and J 6 bases; nucleotides not matched to a gene: 10. CDR1 and CDR2 from the germline V gene are SGDLS and YYNGEE. This CDR3 is built from 15 residues. Here the CDR3 reads CASSADSGRVDTQYF. CDR3 DNA sequence: TGTGCCAGCAGCGCCGATAGCGGGCGGGTGGATACGCAGTATTTT.